Presented here are 18 T cell receptor beta chains from one specimen sequenced in a study of T cells in Graves' hyperthyroidism and ophthalmopathy. Amplified TCR beta CDR3 regions came from RNA transcripts. An initial round of RT-PCR targeting the TCR CDR3 relied on the HTBI primer set. TCRdb re-derived calls from the multiplex PCR reads in MiXCR, one entry per CDR3 protein. The repertoire holds 500,000 to 750,000 distinct CDR3 sequences, with 14% as singletons. Sequencing was done on a sample of blood. These receptors all come from a woman younger than 35 with Graves' ophthalmopathy.

This clonotype was seen ten or more times. The chain is built from TRBV11-2 and TRBJ2-1, with D possibly matching TRBD2 (5 bases). Germline CDR1 SGHAT, CDR2 FQNNGV. The CDR3 covers 16 residues. The V end was cut by 6 bases, the J end by 0 bases, with 15 bases between. The CDR3 nucleotides are TGTGCCAGCAGGCCCCTAGCCTACAGCTCCTACAATGAGCAGTTCTTC. It codes for CASRPLAYSSYNEQFF.

In this sample, this clonotype turned up many times. CDR3 bases: TGTGCCAGCAGCTTATTTTCACCCCTCCACTTT. It is translated as CASSLFSPLHF. The V gene is TRBV7-2, the J gene TRBJ1-6, with D unclear. V lost 2 bases and J lost 9, with 2 bases in between. CDR1 SGHTA and CDR2 FQGNSA come from the germline V gene. This CDR3 is 11 amino acids long.

This clonotype has a count of ten or more. The chain links TRBV2 to TRBJ2-6; no clear D. CDR1 and CDR2 (germline): SNHLY, FYNNEI. Trimming took 4 bases from V and 4 from J, leaving 11 bases between them. The CDR3 has 15 amino acids. CDR3 residues: CASSGLSGGANVLTF. CDR3 sequence (DNA): TGTGCCAGCAGTGGTCTCTCTGGCGGGGCCAACGTCCTGACTTTC.

This clonotype showed up just once. A much larger clone sits a single nucleotide away, making a read error possible. This chain connects TRBV7-2 to TRBJ2-6, with TRBD2 matching 11 bases. CDR3 size: 18 residues. Germline V gene lookup returns CDR1 SGHTA and CDR2 FQGNSA. CDR3 amino acids: CASSLDISGRAGANVLAF. The CDR3 DNA reads as TGTGCCAGCAGCTTAGATATTAGCGGGAGGGCCGGGGCCAACGTCCTGGCTTTC. Full variable domain (remainder filled in from reference TRBV7-2 and TRBJ2-6): GAGVSQSPSNKVTEKGKDVELRCDPISGHTALYWYRQSLGQGLEFLIYFQGNSAPDKSGLPSDRFSAERTGGSVSTLTIQRTQQEDSAVYLCASSLDISGRAGANVLAFGAGSRLTVL.

This clonotype was detected ten times or more. V gene TRBV20-1 combines with J gene TRBJ2-7; 7 bases map to TRBD2. Germline loops: CDR1 DFQATT, CDR2 SNEGSKA (reference sequence). The CDR3 runs 14 residues. Losses at the gene ends were 3 bases for V and 0 bases for J; bases not matched to a gene: 5. The CDR3 region has the DNA TGCAGTGCTAGTACTAGCGCTAGCTCCTACGAGCAGTACTTC. Encoded protein: CSASTSASSYEQYF.

Details on this clonotype: A read error may be the cause here, since a much bigger clone is one base away. This chain joins TRBV7-9 and TRBJ1-4; D not certain. Germline-derived CDR1 and CDR2 are SEHNR and FQNEAQ (reference sequence). The CDR3 contains 13 residues. CDR3 region: CASSLALYEKPFF. The CDR3 region has the DNA TGTGCCAGCAGCTTAGCGTTGTATGAAAAACCGTTTTTT.

This clonotype was seen repeatedly, ten times or more. The rearrangement joins TRBV2 to TRBJ1-3; 9 bases match TRBD1. The CDR3 is 14 amino acids. V lost 8 bases to trimming and J lost 2 bases; unmatched junction nucleotides: 4. CDR1 is SNHLY, CDR2 FYNNEI, per germline. CDR3 loop: CASGRTGAGNTIYF. The CDR3 region has the DNA TGTGCCAGCGGGAGGACAGGGGCTGGAAACACCATATATTTT.

This clonotype showed up just a few times. The chain has TRBV7-2 and TRBJ2-7, with TRBD2 identical over 10 bases. Unmatched junction bases numbered 13, after V lost 5 bases and J lost 3 bases. The CDR3 is 17 residues long. The germline V gene has CDR1 SGHTA and CDR2 FQGNSA. The CDR3 loop is CASSRRSSSGSSYEQYF. The CDR3 coding sequence is TGTGCCAGCAGCCGAAGAAGCTCTAGCGGGAGTAGCTACGAGCAGTACTTC. The full variable domain, its missing parts supplied by reference TRBV7-2 and TRBJ2-7, is GAGVSQSPSNKVTEKGKDVELRCDPISGHTALYWYRQSLGQGLEFLIYFQGNSAPDKSGLPSDRFSAERTGGSVSTLTIQRTQQEDSAVYLCASSRRSSSGSSYEQYFGPGTRLTVT.

Many counts were recorded for this clonotype. This chain joins TRBV7-9 and TRBJ2-7; tentatively, D is TRBD1 or TRBD2 (5 bases each). This CDR3 is 15 amino acids long. Germline V gene data show CDR1 as SEHNR and CDR2 as FQNEAQ (reference sequence). Trimming shortened V by 7 bases and J by 7 bases, and 23 bases separated the two germline ends. The CDR3 here is CASKLSSALWGEQYF. The CDR3 nucleotides are TGTGCCAGCAAACTGTCATCCGCCCTATGGGGGGAGCAGTACTTC.

The J gene is TRBJ1-3, the V gene TRBV7-2, with D maybe TRBD1 (6 bases). Germline assignment: CDR1 SGHTA and CDR2 FQGNSA. This CDR3 region has 16 residues. Trimming left V 5 bases short and J 0 bases short, with 14 bases between. Written as DNA, the CDR3 is TGTGCCAGCAGCACAGGGACCCAATACTCTGGAAACACCATATATTTT. Translation: CASSTGTQYSGNTIYF.

The chain uses TRBV12-3 or TRBV12-4 and TRBJ1-4; 7 bases match TRBD1. The CDR3 runs to 15 residues. Trimming cost V 7 bases and J 9 bases; bases outside gene matches: 14. The CDR3 loop reads CASTPDRVVEKKLFF. The CDR3 nucleotides read TGTGCCAGCACTCCCGACAGGGTGGTTGAAAAAAAACTGTTTTTT.

The chain carries TRBV7-2 and TRBJ2-5; 12 nucleotides line up with TRBD2. V was clipped by 5 bases and J by 5 bases; unmatched bases: 15. CDR1 SGHTA and CDR2 FQGNSA come from the germline V gene. CDR3 length: 18 residues. In DNA form, the CDR3 reads TGTGCCAGCAGCCCCTCTGGACTAGCGGGAAACCGAGGGGAGACCCAGTACTTC. It encodes CASSPSGLAGNRGETQYF.

The sample holds many counts of this clonotype. The V call is TRBV2, the J call TRBJ1-1; 9 bases are a match to TRBD1. With V trimmed by 7 bases and J by 0 bases, 12 bases remained unmatched. The CDR3 spans 17 residues. Germline CDR1 and CDR2: SNHLY and FYNNEI. This CDR3 reads CASTKGTGSTMNTEAFF. The CDR3 bases are TGTGCCAGCACCAAAGGGACAGGGAGCACGATGAACACTGAAGCTTTCTTT. The variable domain in full, completed from reference TRBV2 and TRBJ1-1, reads EPEVTQTPSHQVTQMGQEVILRCVPISNHLYFYWYRQILGQKVEFLVSFYNNEISEKSEIFDDQFSVERPDGSNFTLKIRSTKLEDSAMYFCASTKGTGSTMNTEAFFGQGTRLTVV.

With respect to this clonotype: A read error may explain this, as a much larger clone is one base away. The conserved final phenylalanine or tryptophan is absent from the CDR3, which likely points to a read error. The chain combines TRBV11-3 with TRBJ1-1, with D possibly TRBD1 on 5 matching bases. The V end was cut by 3 bases, the J end by 5 bases, with 16 bases between. The CDR3 contains 15 residues. Germline V lookup: CDR1 SGHNT, CDR2 YENEEA. CDR3 nucleotides: TGTGCCAGCAGCTTGGAGATGGGGGGGGATACTGAAGCTTTCTGT. Its translation is CASSLEMGGDTEAFC.

Concerning this clonotype: Possible read error: a much larger clone is one base away. The chain recombines TRBV3-2 with TRBJ2-1; the table assigns TRBD2, which was not confirmed against the DNA. TRBV3-2 is marked as a pseudogene. The CDR3 is made up of 14 amino acids. Here the CDR3 DNA reads TGTGCCAGCAGCCGTAGCGGGAGGGCCGATGAGCAGCTCTTC. Its protein product is CASSRSGRADEQLF.

This clonotype was counted at least ten times. The chain employs TRBV7-9 and TRBJ1-5, with 8 bases lining up with TRBD1. This CDR3 has 14 residues. The germline V gene has CDR1 SEHNR and CDR2 FQNEAQ (reference sequence). V was clipped by 5 bases and J by 5 bases; unmatched bases: 5. The CDR3 DNA sequence: TGTGCCAGCAGCCGGGACAGGAGTGATCAGCCCCAGCATTTT. Protein product: CASSRDRSDQPQHF.

This clonotype was seen just once. The V gene is TRBV10-3, the J gene TRBJ1-1; D possibly corresponds to TRBD1 (6 bases). This CDR3 region has 14 residues. CDR1 and CDR2 (germline): ENHRY, SYGVKD. The V and J ends lost 2 bases and 5 bases respectively, with 12 bases between them. The CDR3 coding sequence is TGTGCCATCAGTGAGGGGCAGGGGAGGACTGAAGCTTTCTTT. It is translated as CAISEGQGRTEAFF.

V usage is TRBV5-4 and J usage is TRBJ1-6; perhaps TRBD1 as D (5 bases). The germline V gene encodes CDR1 SGHNT and CDR2 YYREEE (reference sequence). This CDR3 comprises 15 residues. Deletions cut 1 base from V and 8 bases from J, with 13 bases between. CDR3 in amino acids: CASSLQGAAYSPLHF. DNA of the CDR3: TGTGCCAGCAGCTTGCAAGGGGCCGCCTATTCACCCCTCCACTTT.